The 17 T cell receptor beta chains below were found in one sample sequenced in a study of response to subunit inactivated influenza vaccine. TCRdb analysed the RT-PCR reads with MiXCR anew, one entry per CDR3 protein. The sample contains hundreds of thousands of distinct CDR3 sequences, about 15% of which appear only once. Sequenced here: PBMCs from blood, sampled 14 days before vaccination. The receptors here all came from a man aged 50 or older who received an inactivated influenza vaccine.

This chain joins TRBV7-9 and TRBJ1-1; no clear D gene. From germline, CDR1 is SEHNR and CDR2 FQNEAQ (reference sequence). V dropped 5 bases and J dropped 7 bases, with 11 bases sitting between them. This CDR3 spans 12 amino acids. CDR3 coding DNA: TGTGCCAGCAGCATGACGCTGGGTGAAGCTTTCTTT. It codes for CASSMTLGEAFF.

V is TRBV9 and J is TRBJ2-7; possibly TRBD1 for D (6 bases). The CDR3 is 15 residues long. Germline V gene data show CDR1 as SGDLS and CDR2 as YYNGEE. Trimming took off 0 bases at V and 6 bases at J, with 16 bases between the two ends. The CDR3 nucleotides are TGTGCCAGCAGCGTAGGGGGACACGGAGGAGTCGAGCAGTACTTC. It yields the protein CASSVGGHGGVEQYF.

The sample holds many counts of this clonotype. The V and J genes are TRBV20-1 and TRBJ2-1, with 8 bases fitting TRBD1. There are 14 residues in the CDR3. Germline V gives CDR1 DFQATT, CDR2 SNEGSKA (reference sequence). Trimming at V came to 1 base and at J to 7 bases, leaving 6 bases not matched to a gene. The CDR3: CSARGTTGGNEQFF. In DNA, the CDR3 is TGCAGTGCTAGAGGGACTACAGGGGGGAATGAGCAGTTCTTC.

This chain uses TRBV9 with TRBJ2-5, with a possible D match to TRBD2 (5 bases). The CDR3 contains 14 residues. V was clipped by 3 bases and J by 1 base, with 10 bases between them. The germline gives CDR1 SGDLS, CDR2 YYNGEE. The CDR3 DNA reads as TGTGCCAGCAGCGCCAGAGCGGCCCAAGAGACCCAGTACTTC. This sequence encodes CASSARAAQETQYF.

This clonotype was recorded a few times. V is TRBV10-3 and J is TRBJ2-1, with D perhaps TRBD2 (6 bases). Trimming removed 11 bases from V and 9 bases from J, with 8 bases in between. The CDR3 covers 9 residues. Germline V gives CDR1 ENHRY, CDR2 SYGVKD. This CDR3 reads CAAGTEQFF. CDR3 nucleotide sequence: TGTGCCGCGGGGACTGAGCAGTTCTTC.

The chain has TRBV6-1 and TRBJ2-7, with 7 bases matching TRBD1. This CDR3 spans 14 amino acids. With 5 bases clipped from V and 2 bases from J, the junction kept 6 bases outside the gene matches. Per the germline V gene, CDR1 is MNHNS and CDR2 is SASEGT. The CDR3 loop reads CASSTETGAYEQYF. Here the CDR3 DNA reads TGTGCCAGCAGTACGGAAACAGGGGCCTACGAGCAGTACTTC.

The sample holds one count of this clonotype. The genes are TRBV20-1 and TRBJ2-2, with D possibly matching TRBD2 (6 bases). The CDR3 contains 16 residues. The germline V gene has CDR1 DFQATT and CDR2 SNEGSKA (reference sequence). Trimming shortened V by 0 bases and J by 8 bases, and 19 bases separated the two germline ends. The CDR3 DNA reads TGCAGTGCTAGAGATCCCCGGACGGGGGAGTCAGGGGAGCTGTTTTTT. Translation gives CSARDPRTGESGELFF.

This clonotype was observed a few times. A much larger clone differs by one base, so this may be a read error. The chain employs TRBV6-2 or TRBV6-3 and TRBJ2-5, with unresolved D. The germline V and J ends were trimmed by 2 bases and 3 bases, with 1 base remaining between them. CDR1 and CDR2 from the germline V gene are MNHEY and SVGEGT. This CDR3 has 11 residues. The CDR3 nucleotides are TGTGCCAGCAGTTACGAAGAGACCCAGTACTTC. This gives the protein CASSYEETQYF.

The table lists this clonotype with a few counts. This chain connects TRBV7-2 to TRBJ1-4, with 8 bases identical to TRBD1. Germline V CDR1 and CDR2: SGHTA, FQGNSA. There are 15 residues in the CDR3. Trimming took 3 bases from V and 4 from J; bases not matched to a gene: 4. The CDR3 region is CASSFQTGVNEKLFF. The CDR3 DNA reads as TGTGCCAGCAGCTTTCAGACAGGGGTTAATGAAAAACTGTTTTTT.

At least ten counts were recorded for this clonotype. The chain links TRBV7-2 to TRBJ2-7; TRBD2 might be the D (7 bases). V lost 0 bases and J lost 4, with 10 bases in between. Germline CDR1 and CDR2: SGHTA and FQGNSA. This CDR3 contains 14 residues. For the CDR3, the DNA is TGTGCCAGCAGCTTAGCGGGAGGGACATACGAGCAGTACTTC. Encoded protein: CASSLAGGTYEQYF.

This clonotype was detected a few times. The chain employs TRBV12-3 or TRBV12-4 and TRBJ2-2; 10 bases are a match to TRBD1. V shed 3 bases and J 1 base; nucleotides not matched to a gene: 2. The CDR3 loop spans 16 amino acids. The CDR3 bases are TGTGCCAGCAGTTTCCGGGACAGGGGGAACACCGGGGAGCTGTTTTTT. It codes for CASSFRDRGNTGELFF.

There are many counts of this clonotype. The chain has TRBV12-3 or TRBV12-4 and TRBJ1-5, with D unresolved. The length of the CDR3 is 14 residues. V was trimmed by 6 bases and J by 5 bases, leaving 14 bases between them. The CDR3, as DNA: TGTGCCAGCAGCCGGACCGCCGGTTATCAGCCCCAGCATTTT. Protein sequence: CASSRTAGYQPQHF.

The chain is built from TRBV12-3 or TRBV12-4 and TRBJ2-2, with 12 positions matching TRBD2. After removal of 4 bases from V and 8 bases from J, the junction contained 5 bases not matched to a gene. The CDR3 contains 15 residues. CDR3: CASSSSGRVKGELFF. CDR3 bases: TGTGCCAGCAGTTCTAGCGGGAGGGTCAAGGGGGAGCTGTTTTTT.

This clonotype came up many times. CDR3 in amino acids: CASSQDQGETQYF. The CDR3 DNA follows: TGCGCCAGCAGCCAAGATCAGGGAGAGACCCAGTACTTC. The chain carries TRBV4-3 and TRBJ2-5; TRBD1 might be the D (5 bases). The ends were cut back, 0 bases at V and 4 bases at J, with 6 bases in the middle. The CDR3 runs to 13 residues. Germline V gene lookup returns CDR1 LGHNA and CDR2 YSLEER.

The chain links TRBV20-1 to TRBJ2-2, with TRBD1 identical over 7 bases. V shed 4 bases, J shed 2 bases, and the junction held 4 bases outside the gene matches. This CDR3 contains 14 residues. CDR1 and CDR2 (germline): DFQATT, SNEGSKA (reference sequence). CDR3 amino acids: CSATTGRNTGELFF. CDR3 coding DNA: TGCAGTGCTACGACAGGGAGAAACACCGGGGAGCTGTTTTTT.

At least ten counts were recorded for this clonotype. V usage is TRBV5-5 and J usage is TRBJ2-1; 8 bases agree with TRBD2. The CDR3 loop spans 16 amino acids. CDR1 is SGHKS and CDR2 is YYEKEE in the germline V gene (reference sequence). V lost 3 bases, J lost 7 bases, and 12 bases stayed unmatched. The CDR3 region has the DNA TGTGCCAGCAGCTCCCTCCGGGGGGGCCAATGGAATGAGCAGTTCTTC. As protein: CASSSLRGGQWNEQFF.

J is TRBJ1-4 and V is TRBV5-1; D is uncertain. V was clipped by 0 bases and J by 6 bases, with 9 bases between them. The CDR3 sequence is 14 residues long. Germline CDR1 and CDR2: SGHRS and YFSETQ. The CDR3 is CASSLGPEYEKLFF. CDR3 nucleotides: TGCGCCAGCAGCTTGGGTCCGGAGTATGAAAAACTGTTTTTT.